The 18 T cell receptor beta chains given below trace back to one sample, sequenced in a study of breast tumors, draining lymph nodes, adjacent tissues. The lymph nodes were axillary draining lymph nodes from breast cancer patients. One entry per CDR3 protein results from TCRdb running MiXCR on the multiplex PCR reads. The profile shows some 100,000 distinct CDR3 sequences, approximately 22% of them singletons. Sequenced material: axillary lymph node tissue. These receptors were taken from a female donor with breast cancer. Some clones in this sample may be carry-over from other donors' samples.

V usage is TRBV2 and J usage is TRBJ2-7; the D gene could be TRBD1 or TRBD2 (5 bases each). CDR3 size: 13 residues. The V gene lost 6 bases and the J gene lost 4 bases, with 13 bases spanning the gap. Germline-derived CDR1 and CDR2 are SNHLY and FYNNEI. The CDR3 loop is CASRRGARYEQYF. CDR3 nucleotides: TGTGCCAGCAGAAGGGGAGCTAGGTACGAGCAGTACTTC. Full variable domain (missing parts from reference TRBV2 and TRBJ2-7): EPEVTQTPSHQVTQMGQEVILRCVPISNHLYFYWYRQILGQKVEFLVSFYNNEISEKSEIFDDQFSVERPDGSNFTLKIRSTKLEDSAMYFCASRRGARYEQYFGPGTRLTVT.

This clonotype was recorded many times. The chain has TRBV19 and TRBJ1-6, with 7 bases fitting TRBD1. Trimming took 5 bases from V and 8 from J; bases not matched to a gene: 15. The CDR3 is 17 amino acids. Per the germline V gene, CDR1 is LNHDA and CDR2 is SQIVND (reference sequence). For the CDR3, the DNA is TGTGCCAGTAGTTCGGACAGGTTTGGCTTTCGGGATTCACCCCTCCACTTT. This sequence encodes CASSSDRFGFRDSPLHF.

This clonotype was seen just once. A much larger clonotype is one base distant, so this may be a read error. This CDR3 is CASSTGGGVNTGELFF. The CDR3 nucleotides read TGTGCCAGTAGTACTGGCGGGGGGGTGAACACCGGGGAGCTGTTTTTT. This sequence joins TRBV19 and TRBJ2-2; 9 bases match TRBD2. The CDR3 is made up of 16 amino acids. V shed 4 bases and J 1 base; nucleotides not matched to a gene: 4. CDR1 and CDR2 (germline): LNHDA, SQIVND (reference sequence). Drawing the rest from reference TRBV19 and TRBJ2-2, the complete variable domain is DGGITQSPKYLFRKEGQNVTLSCEQNLNHDAMYWYRQDPGQGLRLIYYSQIVNDFQKGDIAEGYSVSREKKESFPLTVTSAQKNPTAFYLCASSTGGGVNTGELFFGEGSRLTVL.

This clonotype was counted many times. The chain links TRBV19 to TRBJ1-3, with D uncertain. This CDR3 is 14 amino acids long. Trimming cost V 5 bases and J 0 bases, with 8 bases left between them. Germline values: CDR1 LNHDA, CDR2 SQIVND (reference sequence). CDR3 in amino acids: CASSRKSSGNTIYF. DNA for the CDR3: TGTGCCAGTAGTCGGAAGAGCTCTGGAAACACCATATATTTT.

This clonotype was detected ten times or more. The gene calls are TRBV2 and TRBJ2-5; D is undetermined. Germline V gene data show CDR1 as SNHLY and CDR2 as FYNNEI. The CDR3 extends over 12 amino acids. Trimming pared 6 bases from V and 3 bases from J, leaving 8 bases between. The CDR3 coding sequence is TGTGCCAGCAGCTGGCTAGAAGAGACCCAGTACTTC. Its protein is CASSWLEETQYF.

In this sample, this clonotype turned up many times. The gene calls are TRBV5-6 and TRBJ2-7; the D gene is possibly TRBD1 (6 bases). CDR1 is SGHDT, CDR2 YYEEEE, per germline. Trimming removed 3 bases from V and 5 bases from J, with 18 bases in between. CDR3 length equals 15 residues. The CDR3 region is CASSWRTPGHNEQYF. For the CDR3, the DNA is TGTGCCAGCAGCTGGCGGACTCCGGGACATAACGAGCAGTACTTC.

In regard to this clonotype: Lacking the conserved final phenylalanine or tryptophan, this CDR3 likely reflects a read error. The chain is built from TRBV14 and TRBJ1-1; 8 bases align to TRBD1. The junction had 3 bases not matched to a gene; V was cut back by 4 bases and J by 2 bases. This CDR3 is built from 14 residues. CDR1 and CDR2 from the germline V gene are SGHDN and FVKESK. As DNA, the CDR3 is TGTGCCAGCAGCCTAGGACAGGGAAACACTGAAGCTTTCTGT. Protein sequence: CASSLGQGNTEAFC.

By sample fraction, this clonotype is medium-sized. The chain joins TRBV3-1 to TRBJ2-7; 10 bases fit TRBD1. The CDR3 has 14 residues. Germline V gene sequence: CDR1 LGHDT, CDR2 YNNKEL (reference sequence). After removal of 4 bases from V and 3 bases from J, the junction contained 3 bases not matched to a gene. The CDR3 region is CASSLRDRGYEQYF. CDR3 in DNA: TGTGCCAGCAGCCTCCGGGACAGGGGCTACGAGCAGTACTTC.

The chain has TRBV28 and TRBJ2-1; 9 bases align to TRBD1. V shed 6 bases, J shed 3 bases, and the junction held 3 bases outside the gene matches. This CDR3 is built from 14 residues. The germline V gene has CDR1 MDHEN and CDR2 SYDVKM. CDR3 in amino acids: CASSRDRVYNEQFF. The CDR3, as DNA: TGTGCCAGCAGCCGGGACAGGGTCTACAATGAGCAGTTCTTC.

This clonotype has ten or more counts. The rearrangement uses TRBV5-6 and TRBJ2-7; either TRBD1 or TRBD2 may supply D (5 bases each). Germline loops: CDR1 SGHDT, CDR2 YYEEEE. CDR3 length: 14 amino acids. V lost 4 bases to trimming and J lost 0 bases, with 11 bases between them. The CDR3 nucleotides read TGTGCCAGCAGCCTCGGGACGTACTCCTACGAGCAGTACTTC. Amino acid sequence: CASSLGTYSYEQYF.

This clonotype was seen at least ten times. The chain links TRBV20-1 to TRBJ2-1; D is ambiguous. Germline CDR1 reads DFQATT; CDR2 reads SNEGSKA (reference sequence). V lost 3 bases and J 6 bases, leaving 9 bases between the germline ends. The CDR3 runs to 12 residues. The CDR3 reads CSASNAFNEQFF. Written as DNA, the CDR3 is TGCAGTGCTAGCAACGCATTCAATGAGCAGTTCTTC.

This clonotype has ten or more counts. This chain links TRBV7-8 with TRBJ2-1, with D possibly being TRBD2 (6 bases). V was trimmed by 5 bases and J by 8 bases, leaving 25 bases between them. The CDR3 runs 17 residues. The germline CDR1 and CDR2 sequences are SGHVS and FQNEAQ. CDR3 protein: CASSHGGQGKFWDEQFF. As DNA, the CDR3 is TGTGCCAGCAGCCATGGAGGGCAGGGAAAATTTTGGGATGAGCAGTTCTTC.

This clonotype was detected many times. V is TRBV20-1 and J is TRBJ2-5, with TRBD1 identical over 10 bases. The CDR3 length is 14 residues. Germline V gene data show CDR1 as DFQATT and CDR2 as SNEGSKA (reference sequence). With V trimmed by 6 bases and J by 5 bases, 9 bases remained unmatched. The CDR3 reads CSAVHRDRGETQYF. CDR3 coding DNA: TGCAGTGCCGTTCACCGGGACAGGGGTGAGACCCAGTACTTC.

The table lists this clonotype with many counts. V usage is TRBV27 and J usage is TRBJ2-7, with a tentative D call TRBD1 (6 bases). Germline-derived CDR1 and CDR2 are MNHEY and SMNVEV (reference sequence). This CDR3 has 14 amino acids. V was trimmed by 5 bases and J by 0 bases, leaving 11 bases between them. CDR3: CASSPDRPSYEQYF. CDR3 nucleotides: TGTGCCAGCAGTCCTGACAGGCCCTCCTACGAGCAGTACTTC.

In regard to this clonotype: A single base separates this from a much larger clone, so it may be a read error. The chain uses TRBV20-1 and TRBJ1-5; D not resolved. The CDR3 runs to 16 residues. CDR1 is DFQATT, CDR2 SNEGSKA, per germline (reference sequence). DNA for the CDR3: TGCAGTGCTAGAGATCTGGCCACCGAGATTAATCGGCCCCAGCATTTT. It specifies CSARDLATEINRPQHF.

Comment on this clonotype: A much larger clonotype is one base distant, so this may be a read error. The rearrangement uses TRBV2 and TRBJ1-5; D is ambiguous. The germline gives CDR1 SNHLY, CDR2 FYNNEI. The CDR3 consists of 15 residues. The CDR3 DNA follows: TGTGCCAGCAGTGAAGGACTATATAGCAATCGGCCCCAGCATTTT. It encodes CASSEGLYSNRPQHF.

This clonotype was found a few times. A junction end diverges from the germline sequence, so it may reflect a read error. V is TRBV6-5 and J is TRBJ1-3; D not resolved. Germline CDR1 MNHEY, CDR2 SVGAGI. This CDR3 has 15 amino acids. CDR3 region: CAGSSPRSSGNTIYF. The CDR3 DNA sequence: TGTGCCGGCAGTAGCCCCCGGTCCTCTGGAAACACCATATATTTT.

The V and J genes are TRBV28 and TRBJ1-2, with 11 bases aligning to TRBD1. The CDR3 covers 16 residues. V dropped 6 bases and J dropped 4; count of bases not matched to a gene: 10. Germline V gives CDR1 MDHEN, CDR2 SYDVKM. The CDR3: CASRIGTGGGIYGYTF. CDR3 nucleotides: TGTGCCAGCAGAATCGGGACAGGGGGGGGAATCTATGGCTACACCTTC.